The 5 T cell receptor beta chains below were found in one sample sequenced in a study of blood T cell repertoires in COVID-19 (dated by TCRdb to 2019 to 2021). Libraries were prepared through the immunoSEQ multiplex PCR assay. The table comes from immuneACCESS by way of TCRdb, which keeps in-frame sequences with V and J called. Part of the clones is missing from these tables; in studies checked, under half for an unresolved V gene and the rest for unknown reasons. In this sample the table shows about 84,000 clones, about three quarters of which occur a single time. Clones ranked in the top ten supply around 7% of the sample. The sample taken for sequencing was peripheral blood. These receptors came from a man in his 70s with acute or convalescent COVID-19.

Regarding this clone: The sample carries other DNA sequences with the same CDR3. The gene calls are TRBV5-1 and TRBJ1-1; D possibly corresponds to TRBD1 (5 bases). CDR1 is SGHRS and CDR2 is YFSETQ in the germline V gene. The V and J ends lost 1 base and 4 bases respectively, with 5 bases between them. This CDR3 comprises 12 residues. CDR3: CASSLQGTEAFF. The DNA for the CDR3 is TGCGCCAGCAGCTTGCAGGGCACTGAAGCTTTCTTT.

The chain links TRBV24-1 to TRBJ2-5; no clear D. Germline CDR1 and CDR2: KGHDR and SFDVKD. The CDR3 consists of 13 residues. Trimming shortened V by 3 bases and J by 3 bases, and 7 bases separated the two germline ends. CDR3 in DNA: TGTGCCACCAGTGATGGGCCCGAAGAGACCCAGTACTTC. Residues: CATSDGPEETQYF.

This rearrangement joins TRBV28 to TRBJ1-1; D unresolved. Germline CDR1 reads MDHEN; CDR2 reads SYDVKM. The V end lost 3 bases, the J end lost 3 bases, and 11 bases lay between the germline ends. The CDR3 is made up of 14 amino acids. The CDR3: CASSLGREDTEAFF. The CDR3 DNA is TGTGCCAGCAGTTTGGGGAGGGAAGACACTGAAGCTTTCTTT.

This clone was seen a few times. This CDR3 is CASASQGNYGYTF. The CDR3 DNA sequence: TGTGCCAGTGCTTCACAGGGGAACTATGGCTACACCTTC. This rearrangement joins TRBV7-9 to TRBJ1-2, with 7 bases identical to TRBD1. With 9 bases clipped from V and 2 bases from J, the junction kept 6 bases outside the gene matches. This CDR3 comprises 13 residues. The V gene's germline CDR1 is SEHNR and CDR2 FQNEAQ (reference sequence).

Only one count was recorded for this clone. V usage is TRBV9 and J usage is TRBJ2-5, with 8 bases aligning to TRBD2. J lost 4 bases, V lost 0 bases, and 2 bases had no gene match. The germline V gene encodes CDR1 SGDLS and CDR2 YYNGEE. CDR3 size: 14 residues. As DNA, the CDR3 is TGTGCCAGCAGCGTAGCGGGAGGGCCAGAGACCCAGTACTTC. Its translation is CASSVAGGPETQYF.